These 13 T cell receptor beta chains came from one sample sequenced in a study of pediatric ulcerative colitis. The assay was immunoSEQ multiplex PCR, and TCRdb's table has in-frame clones only and misses some. The sample lists approximately 40,000 clones; 65% to 80% were seen once. One to two pinch biopsies were taken from the rectum during colonoscopy. The material sequenced was gut tissue. Receptors originate from a boy aged 5-17 years with severe ulcerative colitis.

This rearrangement joins TRBV6-6 to TRBJ1-5; 9 positions match TRBD1. The CDR3 is made up of 15 amino acids. V was pared by 6 bases and J by 9 bases, with 12 bases of the junction left unmatched. Germline loops: CDR1 MNHNY, CDR2 SVGAGI (reference sequence). The CDR3 sequence is CASSTDRGYGSPQHF. The CDR3 DNA reads TGTGCCAGCAGCACCGACAGGGGGTATGGTTCGCCCCAGCATTTT.

The chain is built from TRBV11-3 and TRBJ2-1; 10 nucleotides align to TRBD1. Losses at the gene ends were 5 bases for V and 8 bases for J; bases not matched to a gene: 9. The CDR3 sequence is 15 residues long. Looked up from germline, CDR1 is SGHNT and CDR2 is YENEEA. CDR3 nucleotide sequence: TGTGCCAGCAGCACAAGACAGGGGGCAGGGGATGAGCAGTTCTTC. As protein: CASSTRQGAGDEQFF.

The CDR3 DNA reads TGTGCCAGCAGCGTCTCTACTGTGGATTATGGCTACACCTTC. Encoded protein: CASSVSTVDYGYTF. The chain joins TRBV9 to TRBJ1-2; D not certain. The CDR3 is 14 amino acids. V was pared by 2 bases and J by 5 bases, with 13 bases between. The germline V gene encodes CDR1 SGDLS and CDR2 YYNGEE.

This chain connects TRBV2 to TRBJ2-1; tentatively, D is TRBD1 (5 bases). Germline-derived CDR1 and CDR2 are SNHLY and FYNNEI. The CDR3 runs 13 residues. Trimming took 7 bases from V and 5 from J, leaving 12 bases between them. The CDR3 reads CASKAGSNNEQFF. In nucleotides, the CDR3 is TGTGCCAGCAAGGCAGGGTCGAACAATGAGCAGTTCTTC.

The chain has TRBV9 and TRBJ2-2; no clear D. CDR3 length: 14 amino acids. In germline, CDR1 is SGDLS, CDR2 YYNGEE. V lost 4 bases and J 4 bases, leaving 11 bases between the germline ends. The CDR3 DNA reads TGTGCCAGCAGCCCCCAATTGACCACCGGGGAGCTGTTTTTT. It is translated as CASSPQLTTGELFF.

The chain is built from TRBV5-1 and TRBJ1-1; 9 bases match TRBD1. The ends lost 7 bases at V and 6 bases at J; junction bases unmatched: 13. The CDR3 has 15 amino acids. Germline V lookup: CDR1 SGHRS, CDR2 YFSETQ. CDR3 loop: CASGEQGARYSEAFF. The CDR3 coding sequence is TGCGCCAGCGGAGAACAGGGGGCTCGTTATTCTGAAGCTTTCTTT.

The chain uses TRBV5-1 and TRBJ1-5; TRBD1 matches 7 bases. In germline, CDR1 is SGHRS, CDR2 YFSETQ. CDR3 size: 22 residues. V was pared by 3 bases and J by 0 bases, with 24 bases of the junction left unmatched. The chain's CDR3 is CASSSLGHPTRQGPYSNQPQHF. CDR3 nucleotides: TGCGCCAGCAGCTCGCTGGGCCACCCAACCCGACAGGGCCCCTATAGCAATCAGCCCCAGCATTTT.

The chain combines TRBV10-3 with TRBJ2-1; 8 bases match TRBD2. Germline V gives CDR1 ENHRY, CDR2 SYGVKD. CDR3 size: 16 residues. V trimming: 6 bases; J trimming: 3 bases; junction bases outside the gene matches: 10. The CDR3 reads CAISAGGAVLYNEQFF. The CDR3 DNA sequence: TGTGCCATCAGCGCCGGGGGGGCAGTACTCTACAATGAGCAGTTCTTC.

This chain links TRBV4-1 with TRBJ2-7; D not certain. Germline V lookup: CDR1 MGHRA, CDR2 YSYEKL. The CDR3 contains 14 residues. V lost 0 bases and J lost 2, with 8 bases in between. Here the CDR3 reads CASSQDYSTYEQYF. The CDR3 bases are TGCGCCAGCAGCCAAGATTACAGTACCTACGAGCAGTACTTC.

The chain joins TRBV15 to TRBJ1-1, with D possibly matching TRBD1 (6 bases). CDR1 LNHNV and CDR2 YYDKDF come from the germline V gene (reference sequence). The CDR3 sequence is 15 residues long. V was trimmed by 3 bases and J by 1 base, leaving 12 bases between them. CDR3: CATSRADSRNTEAFF. DNA for the CDR3: TGTGCCACCAGCAGGGCGGACAGCCGGAACACTGAAGCTTTCTTT.

The chain uses TRBV18 and TRBJ2-7; 9 bases match TRBD1. This CDR3 has 14 amino acids. Germline values: CDR1 KGHSH, CDR2 LQKENI. Trimming took 2 bases from V and 5 from J; bases not matched to a gene: 4. This CDR3 reads CASSPGQGPHEQYF. DNA for the CDR3: TGTGCCAGCTCACCAGGACAGGGGCCCCACGAGCAGTACTTC. Based on the CDR3 plus reference TRBV18 and TRBJ2-7, the full variable domain is NAGVMQNPRHLVRRRGQEARLRCSPMKGHSHVYWYRQLPEEGLKFMVYLQKENIIDESGMPKERFSAEFPKEGPSILRIQQVVRGDSAAYFCASSPGQGPHEQYFGPGTRLTVT.

This chain uses TRBV5-1 with TRBJ1-1, with 8 bases matching TRBD1. This CDR3 is built from 14 residues. V lost 0 bases to trimming and J lost 3 bases; unmatched junction nucleotides: 1. In germline, CDR1 is SGHRS, CDR2 YFSETQ. The CDR3 nucleotides read TGCGCCAGCAGCTTGGGACAGGGGTACACTGAAGCTTTCTTT. Protein: CASSLGQGYTEAFF.

The chain joins TRBV5-4 to TRBJ2-5; 9 bases agree with TRBD2. Germline CDR1 SGHNT, CDR2 YYREEE (reference sequence). The CDR3 runs to 17 residues. Losses at the gene ends were 0 bases for V and 3 bases for J; bases not matched to a gene: 9. The chain's CDR3 is CASSLVIQRGVKETQYF. For the CDR3, the DNA is TGTGCCAGCAGCTTGGTTATCCAGCGGGGGGTTAAAGAGACCCAGTACTTC.